What follows are 26 T cell receptor beta chains derived from one specimen sequenced in a study of cytomegalovirus exposure and HLA in healthy donors. Primers: 60 Vbeta forward and 13 Jbeta reverse. Repertoires were generated with immunoSEQ multiplex PCR, while TCRdb's copy carries only in-frame clones and drops some. The sample lists more than 45,000 clones; about 82% were seen once. The material sequenced was PBMCs. The source is a man under 40 in good health and CMV-seronegative.

V and J are TRBV10-2 and TRBJ2-7, with 7 bases matching TRBD1. J gave up 3 bases and V 4 bases, and 3 bases lay outside the gene matches. Germline values: CDR1 WSHSY, CDR2 SAAADI. The CDR3 spans 13 residues. In DNA form, the CDR3 reads TGCGCCAGCAGTGGACAGGGAGTCTACGAGCAGTACTTC. Translating it yields CASSGQGVYEQYF.

J is TRBJ2-7 and V is TRBV7-2, with TRBD2 matching 13 bases. The CDR3 spans 18 residues. From germline, CDR1 is SGHTA and CDR2 FQGNSA. The ends lost 5 bases at V and 2 bases at J; junction bases unmatched: 12. The CDR3 DNA follows: TGTGCCAGCAGCCGGACTAGCGGGAGTACCGTCAGCACCTACGAGCAGTACTTC. Encoded protein: CASSRTSGSTVSTYEQYF.

The rearrangement links TRBV7-2 to TRBJ2-1; D is unclear. Germline V gene data show CDR1 as SGHTA and CDR2 as FQGNSA. This CDR3 has 12 amino acids. Trimming removed 4 bases from V and 7 bases from J, with 8 bases in between. CDR3 protein: CASSSGSNEQFF. The CDR3 region has the DNA TGTGCCAGCAGCTCGGGTTCAAATGAGCAGTTCTTC.

The chain employs TRBV5-1 and TRBJ2-1; the match to TRBD1 covers 10 bases. The V segment lost 4 bases and the J segment 7 bases; nucleotides outside the gene matches: 8. Germline CDR1 SGHRS, CDR2 YFSETQ. CDR3 size: 15 residues. The CDR3 nucleotides read TGCGCCAGCAGCCCCCTGGGACAGGGGAGTAATGAGCAGTTCTTC. Amino acid sequence: CASSPLGQGSNEQFF.

The chain employs TRBV25-1 and TRBJ2-5; 8 positions agree with TRBD1. The length of the CDR3 is 16 residues. CDR1 and CDR2 (germline): MGHDK, SYGVNS. Unmatched junction bases numbered 9, after V lost 4 bases and J lost 2 bases. The CDR3 DNA reads as TGTGCCAGCAGTGGCCGGAGGGACAGGCAACAAGAGACCCAGTACTTC. Translated, it gives CASSGRRDRQQETQYF.

V and J are TRBV28 and TRBJ1-5; TRBD1 agrees at 8 bases. Germline values: CDR1 MDHEN, CDR2 SYDVKM. V shed 2 bases and J 4 bases; nucleotides not matched to a gene: 10. CDR3 length: 17 residues. The CDR3 region has the DNA TGTGCCAGCAGTTTAAGGTCGTGGGACAGGAATAATCAGCCCCAGCATTTT. As protein: CASSLRSWDRNNQPQHF.

The chain is built from TRBV9 and TRBJ2-3; D may be TRBD2 (5 bases). Germline CDR1 reads SGDLS; CDR2 reads YYNGEE. The CDR3 has 16 residues. V dropped 0 bases and J dropped 1 base, with 12 bases sitting between them. For the CDR3, the DNA is TGTGCCAGCAGCGTAGATGTCAACGGGGGCACAGATACGCAGTATTTT. It yields the protein CASSVDVNGGTDTQYF. The full variable domain, with the rest looked up from reference TRBV9 and TRBJ2-3, is DSGVTQTPKHLITATGQRVTLRCSPRSGDLSVYWYQQSLDQGLQFLIQYYNGEERAKGNILERFSAQQFPDLHSELNLSSLELGDSALYFCASSVDVNGGTDTQYFGPGTRLTVL.

The J gene is TRBJ2-1, the V gene TRBV30, with 11 bases aligning to TRBD2. Germline CDR1 reads GTSNPN; CDR2 reads SVGIG (reference sequence). V was pared by 5 bases and J by 8 bases, with 11 bases of the junction left unmatched. The CDR3 has 15 amino acids. CDR3 sequence reads: CAWGDASGGFDEQFF. In nucleotides, the CDR3 is TGTGCCTGGGGAGATGCTAGCGGGGGGTTTGATGAGCAGTTCTTC.

The rearrangement joins TRBV2 to TRBJ1-3; TRBD1 is a possible D gene (6 bases). The CDR3 has 15 residues. The ends were cut back, 6 bases at V and 0 bases at J, with 12 bases in the middle. CDR1 and CDR2 (germline): SNHLY, FYNNEI. The CDR3 coding sequence is TGTGCCAGCAGGGAGGACAGCAACTCTGGAAACACCATATATTTT. Translated, it gives CASREDSNSGNTIYF.

This rearrangement joins TRBV19 to TRBJ1-3, with 7 bases that match TRBD1. This CDR3 region has 15 residues. Looked up from germline, CDR1 is LNHDA and CDR2 is SQIVND (reference sequence). With 4 bases clipped from V and 0 bases from J, the junction kept 3 bases outside the gene matches. The CDR3 DNA reads as TGTGCCAGTAGTAGCCGGGACAGCTCTGGAAACACCATATATTTT. It is translated as CASSSRDSSGNTIYF.

The rearrangement links TRBV14 to TRBJ2-5; TRBD1 matches at 7 bases. Germline V gene sequence: CDR1 SGHDN, CDR2 FVKESK. The CDR3 covers 16 residues. V shed 1 base, J shed 4 bases, and the junction held 9 bases outside the gene matches. The CDR3 coding sequence is TGTGCCAGCAGCCAAGGGGGGACAGCCGGACGAGAGACCCAGTACTTC. Protein: CASSQGGTAGRETQYF.

The rearrangement joins TRBV6-6 to TRBJ1-2; TRBD1 might be the D (6 bases). CDR3 size: 14 residues. V shed 6 bases and J shed 6 bases, with 17 bases lying between them. Germline V gives CDR1 MNHNY, CDR2 SVGAGI (reference sequence). As DNA, the CDR3 is TGTGCCAGCAGCGCACAGGGTTTGGGGGATGGCTACACCTTC. It is translated as CASSAQGLGDGYTF.

This clone was observed a few times. The V and J genes are TRBV7-9 and TRBJ2-1, with D tentatively TRBD2 (5 bases). The CDR3 has 18 amino acids. Germline V lookup: CDR1 SEHNR, CDR2 FQNEAQ (reference sequence). V gave up 2 bases and J gave up 4 bases, with 21 bases separating them. The chain's CDR3 is CASSLLGRGGRGYNEQFF. DNA of the CDR3: TGTGCCAGCAGCTTATTGGGAAGAGGTGGTCGGGGATACAATGAGCAGTTCTTC.

The chain combines TRBV28 with TRBJ1-3; 7 bases map to TRBD1. CDR1 is MDHEN and CDR2 is SYDVKM in the germline V gene. The V gene end was trimmed by 9 bases and the J gene end by 3 bases; junction bases not matched to a gene: 8. This CDR3 has 14 residues. CDR3 sequence (DNA): TGTGCCAGTGAACAAGACAGGGTTGGAAACACCATATATTTT. Its protein product is CASEQDRVGNTIYF.

As concerns this clone: Other nucleotide sequences in the sample specify the same CDR3. This chain uses TRBV6-1 with TRBJ2-3; TRBD2 matches 11 bases. This CDR3 is built from 15 residues. CDR1 and CDR2 from the germline V gene are MNHNS and SASEGT. The ends lost 2 bases at V and 4 bases at J; junction bases unmatched: 2. CDR3 nucleotides: TGTGCCAGCAGTGAACTAGCGGGGGGCCCAGATACGCAGTATTTT. Protein product: CASSELAGGPDTQYF.

This clone was seen a few times. The chain couples TRBV9 to TRBJ2-2; 9 positions match TRBD2. Germline CDR1 reads SGDLS; CDR2 reads YYNGEE. CDR3 length: 15 amino acids. V lost 3 bases and J lost 4; bases outside the gene matches: 4. CDR3 sequence (DNA): TGTGCCAGCAGCGGCGTAGCGGGAGCCACCGGGGAGCTGTTTTTT. Protein product: CASSGVAGATGELFF.

CDR3 residues: CASSVAAGESSGYTF. Here the CDR3 DNA reads TGTGCCAGCAGCGTAGCCGCAGGGGAAAGTAGTGGCTACACCTTC. The rearrangement joins TRBV9 to TRBJ1-2; D may be TRBD1 (6 bases). The V gene's germline CDR1 is SGDLS and CDR2 YYNGEE. The CDR3 loop spans 15 amino acids. The V gene lost 0 bases and the J gene lost 7 bases, with 16 bases spanning the gap.

CDR3 nucleotides: TGTGCCAGCAGTTACTCAGCCGGGGGGCGGGGCGGGGAGCTGTTTTTT. This gives the protein CASSYSAGGRGGELFF. The gene calls are TRBV6-5 and TRBJ2-2, with D tentatively TRBD2 (7 bases). The germline gives CDR1 MNHEY, CDR2 SVGAGI. Between the trimmed V and J ends, which lost 0 bases and 7 bases, there was a span of 15 bases. The CDR3 is 16 residues long.

The gene calls are TRBV6-1 and TRBJ1-6; D remains ambiguous. V lost 1 base to trimming and J lost 6 bases, with 10 bases between them. The germline V gene has CDR1 MNHNS and CDR2 SASEGT. CDR3 size: 15 residues. The CDR3, as DNA: TGTGCCAGCAGTGAAGGACCAGGTAGTAATTCACCCCTCCACTTT. The encoded protein is CASSEGPGSNSPLHF.

This chain joins TRBV5-1 and TRBJ1-4, with D possibly being TRBD1 (6 bases). V was pared by 0 bases and J by 4 bases, with 19 bases between. The CDR3 runs 18 residues. Germline assignment: CDR1 SGHRS and CDR2 YFSETQ. The CDR3 protein is CASSLVAPGTRHNEKLFF. The CDR3 DNA sequence: TGCGCCAGCAGCTTGGTAGCTCCTGGGACACGCCATAATGAAAAACTGTTTTTT.

This clone was counted once. The rearrangement joins TRBV4-3 to TRBJ1-1; D gene uncertain. The CDR3 spans 17 residues. CDR1 LGHNA and CDR2 YSLEER come from the germline V gene. The V end lost 0 bases, the J end lost 0 bases, and 14 bases lay between the germline ends. CDR3 nucleotides: TGCGCCAGCAGCCAAGATAGCGGCGGCAGGATGAACACTGAAGCTTTCTTT. Translated, it gives CASSQDSGGRMNTEAFF.

The rearrangement joins TRBV14 to TRBJ2-5; TRBD2 matches at 8 bases. This CDR3 comprises 16 residues. The V segment lost 5 bases and the J segment 6 bases; nucleotides outside the gene matches: 14. Germline CDR1 is SGHDN and CDR2 is FVKESK. CDR3 in amino acids: CASSYGGSGSLKTQYF. CDR3 coding DNA: TGTGCCAGCAGCTACGGGGGGAGCGGGAGTTTGAAGACCCAGTACTTC. The full variable domain, rest sourced from reference TRBV14 and TRBJ2-5, is EAGVTQFPSHSVIEKGQTVTLRCDPISGHDNLYWYRRVMGKEIKFLLHFVKESKQDESGMPNNRFLAERTGGTYSTLKVQPAELEDSGVYFCASSYGGSGSLKTQYFGPGTRLLVL.

This clone is judged medium-sized (0.01 to 0.1%). The genes are TRBV19 and TRBJ2-2; D may be TRBD1 (6 bases). The length of the CDR3 is 14 residues. Germline assignment: CDR1 LNHDA and CDR2 SQIVND (reference sequence). V gave up 2 bases and J gave up 4 bases, with 8 bases separating them. The CDR3 DNA reads TGTGCCAGTAGTATAAAAGGGGGCACCGGGGAGCTGTTTTTT. This encodes CASSIKGGTGELFF. Using reference TRBV19 and TRBJ2-2 for the parts outside the CDR3, the full variable domain is DGGITQSPKYLFRKEGQNVTLSCEQNLNHDAMYWYRQDPGQGLRLIYYSQIVNDFQKGDIAEGYSVSREKKESFPLTVTSAQKNPTAFYLCASSIKGGTGELFFGEGSRLTVL.

The chain links TRBV18 to TRBJ2-5; 7 bases map to TRBD1. The J call may be mistaken, given a closer DNA end match to TRBJ2-7. The CDR3 sequence is 12 residues long. Germline values: CDR1 KGHSH, CDR2 LQKENI. The CDR3 sequence: CASSPDRVEQYF. Here the CDR3 DNA reads TGTGCCAGCTCTCCTGACAGGGTCGAGCAGTACTTC.

J is TRBJ2-6 and V is TRBV19; 9 positions match TRBD1. The CDR3 runs 17 residues. V shed 4 bases, J shed 0 bases, and the junction held 4 bases outside the gene matches. Germline lookup yields CDR1 LNHDA and CDR2 SQIVND (reference sequence). The CDR3 bases are TGTGCCAGTAGTACCGGGACAGGGATCTCTGGGGCCAACGTCCTGACTTTC. It translates to CASSTGTGISGANVLTF.

This clone was seen a few times. This chain joins TRBV18 and TRBJ1-1; TRBD1 matches 10 bases. Germline V gives CDR1 KGHSH, CDR2 LQKENI. Trimming cost V 6 bases and J 5 bases; bases outside gene matches: 9. The CDR3 sequence is 15 residues long. CDR3 protein: CASSPTGGLWTEAFF. The CDR3 bases are TGTGCCAGCTCCCCGACAGGGGGCTTGTGGACTGAAGCTTTCTTT.